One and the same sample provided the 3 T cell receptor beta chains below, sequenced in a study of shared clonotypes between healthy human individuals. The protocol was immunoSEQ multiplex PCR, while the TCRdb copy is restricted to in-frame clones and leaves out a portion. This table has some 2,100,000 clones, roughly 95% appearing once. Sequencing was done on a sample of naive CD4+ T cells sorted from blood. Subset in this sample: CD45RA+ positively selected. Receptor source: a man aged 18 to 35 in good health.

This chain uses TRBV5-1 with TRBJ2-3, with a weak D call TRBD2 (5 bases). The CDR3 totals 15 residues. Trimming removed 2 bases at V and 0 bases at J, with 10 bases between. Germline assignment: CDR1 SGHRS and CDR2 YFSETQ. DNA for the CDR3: TGCGCCAGCAGCTTAGTAGCGACTAGCACAGATACGCAGTATTTT. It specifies CASSLVATSTDTQYF. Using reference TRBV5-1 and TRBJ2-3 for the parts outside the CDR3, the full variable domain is KAGVTQTPRYLIKTRGQQVTLSCSPISGHRSVSWYQQTPGQGLQFLFEYFSETQRNKGNFPGRFSGRQFSNSRSEMNVSTLELGDSALYLCASSLVATSTDTQYFGPGTRLTVL.

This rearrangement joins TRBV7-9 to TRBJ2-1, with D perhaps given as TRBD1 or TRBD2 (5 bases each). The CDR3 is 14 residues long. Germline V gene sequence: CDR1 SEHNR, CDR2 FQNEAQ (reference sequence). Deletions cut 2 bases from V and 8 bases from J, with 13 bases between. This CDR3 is CASSLSSPGHEQFF. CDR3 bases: TGTGCCAGCAGCTTATCGTCACCGGGGCATGAGCAGTTCTTC.

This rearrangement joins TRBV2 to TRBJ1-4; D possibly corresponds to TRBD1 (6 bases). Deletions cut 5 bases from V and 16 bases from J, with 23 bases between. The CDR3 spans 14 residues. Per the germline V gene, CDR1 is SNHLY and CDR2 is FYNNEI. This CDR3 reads CASSNAPGQSRGFF. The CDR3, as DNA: TGTGCCAGCAGTAACGCTCCAGGACAGTCTCGAGGGTTTTTT. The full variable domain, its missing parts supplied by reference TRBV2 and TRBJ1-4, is EPEVTQTPSHQVTQMGQEVILRCVPISNHLYFYWYRQILGQKVEFLVSFYNNEISEKSEIFDDQFSVERPDGSNFTLKIRSTKLEDSAMYFCASSNAPGQSRGFFGSGTQLSVL.